Each of the 27 T cell receptor beta chains below was sequenced from the same sample in a study of PD-L1 blockade in urothelial cancer. Method: immunoSEQ multiplex PCR; TCRdb's copy keeps in-frame clones and lacks some. The table has around 100,000 clones, about 85% seen once. Source: PBMCs, taken around atezolizumab (anti-PD-L1) treatment. The receptors were sampled from a man aged 45-65 years with urothelial cancer.

The chain joins TRBV21-1 to TRBJ2-1; TRBD1, the table's D call, lacks a check against the DNA. TRBV21-1 is reported as a pseudogene. CDR3 length: 16 residues. CDR3 loop: CASSKDRDRTRNEQFF. The DNA for the CDR3 is TGTGCCAGCAGCAAAGACAGGGACCGTACTAGGAATGAGCAGTTCTTC.

The chain combines TRBV7-9 with TRBJ2-3; 7 nucleotides agree with TRBD1. From germline, CDR1 is SEHNR and CDR2 FQNEAQ (reference sequence). J was trimmed by 0 bases and V by 5 bases; bases with no gene match: 2. The CDR3 has 14 residues. The CDR3 DNA follows: TGTGCCAGCAGCGGCAGGGGGAGCACAGATACGCAGTATTTT. Protein: CASSGRGSTDTQYF.

J is TRBJ2-7 and V is TRBV28, with 8 bases aligning to TRBD1. The germline gives CDR1 MDHEN, CDR2 SYDVKM. Germline trimming cut 5 bases from V and 6 bases from J; bases unmatched to any gene: 9. The CDR3 covers 14 residues. The chain's CDR3 is CASSDRGQLIEQYF. DNA for the CDR3: TGTGCCAGCAGTGACAGGGGACAGTTGATCGAGCAGTACTTC.

V and J are TRBV20-1 and TRBJ1-2; tentatively, D is TRBD1 (6 bases). V gave up 7 bases and J gave up 7 bases, with 13 bases separating them. CDR3 length equals 11 residues. The germline V gene has CDR1 DFQATT and CDR2 SNEGSKA (reference sequence). The CDR3 region is CSVRGEGGYTF. In DNA, the CDR3 is TGCAGTGTTAGGGGGGAGGGTGGCTACACCTTC.

The sample holds a few counts of this clone. The chain has TRBV5-5 and TRBJ1-5; 10 bases line up with TRBD1. CDR3 length: 14 amino acids. CDR1 and CDR2 (germline): SGHKS, YYEKEE (reference sequence). V gave up 4 bases and J gave up 4 bases; unmatched junction bases: 2. CDR3 in DNA: TGTGCCAGCAGCCCGGACAGGGGGAATCAGCCCCAGCATTTT. Translated: CASSPDRGNQPQHF.

This clone was picked up a small number of times. The V gene is TRBV7-9, the J gene TRBJ2-1; D unresolved. The V gene lost 1 base and the J gene lost 8 bases, with 15 bases spanning the gap. The CDR3 runs 15 residues. Germline V gene sequence: CDR1 SEHNR, CDR2 FQNEAQ (reference sequence). This CDR3 reads CASSLGFGFRDEQFF. In DNA, the CDR3 is TGTGCCAGCAGCTTAGGGTTCGGGTTCCGAGATGAGCAGTTCTTC.

In this sample, this clone turned up once. This sequence joins TRBV7-9 and TRBJ1-3, with D possibly TRBD1 on 5 matching bases. This CDR3 has 15 residues. Trimming left V 5 bases short and J 2 bases short, with 13 bases between. The V gene's germline CDR1 is SEHNR and CDR2 FQNEAQ (reference sequence). The CDR3 coding sequence is TGTGCCAGCAGCGGCAGGGTCTCGACTGGAAACACCATATATTTT. Translation: CASSGRVSTGNTIYF.

This clone is a singleton in its sample. The chain couples TRBV9 to TRBJ1-1; D is unresolved. Per germline, CDR1 SGDLS and CDR2 YYNGEE. V was shortened by 4 bases and J by 5 bases, with 15 bases between the two germline ends. The CDR3 is 14 residues long. The CDR3 DNA reads as TGTGCCAGCAGCCCTCTCCCGGTCGGGACTGAAGCTTTCTTT. Translation: CASSPLPVGTEAFF.

The sample holds one count of this clone. The rearrangement joins TRBV5-1 to TRBJ1-1, with D possibly matching TRBD1 (5 bases). The germline CDR1 and CDR2 sequences are SGHRS and YFSETQ. The CDR3 is 15 amino acids. V dropped 4 bases and J dropped 1 base, with 14 bases sitting between them. The CDR3, as DNA: TGCGCCAGCAGCCCTCCCTCGACAGAGAACACTGAAGCTTTCTTT. Translated, it gives CASSPPSTENTEAFF.

The rearrangement links TRBV7-9 to TRBJ2-3; 8 bases line up with TRBD2. The CDR3 contains 16 residues. J gave up 0 bases and V 1 base, and 3 bases lay outside the gene matches. Per germline, CDR1 SEHNR and CDR2 FQNEAQ (reference sequence). The CDR3 is CASSLGASGSTDTQYF. CDR3 DNA sequence: TGTGCCAGCAGCTTAGGTGCTAGCGGGAGCACAGATACGCAGTATTTT. Combining the CDR3 with reference TRBV7-9 and TRBJ2-3 gives the whole variable domain DTGVSQNPRHKITKRGQNVTFRCDPISEHNRLYWYRQTLGQGPEFLTYFQNEAQLEKSRLLSDRFSAERPKGSFSTLEIQRTEQGDSAMYLCASSLGASGSTDTQYFGPGTRLTVL.

The chain has TRBV28 and TRBJ2-1; 8 bases agree with TRBD2. With V trimmed by 5 bases and J by 0 bases, 0 bases remained unmatched. Per the germline V gene, CDR1 is MDHEN and CDR2 is SYDVKM. This CDR3 spans 14 amino acids. The CDR3 region is CASSSGSSYNEQFF. CDR3 DNA: TGTGCCAGCAGTAGCGGGAGCTCCTACAATGAGCAGTTCTTC.

The chain uses TRBV30 and TRBJ1-1; perhaps TRBD1 as D (5 bases). The V gene lost 3 bases and the J gene lost 4 bases, with 15 bases spanning the gap. Germline CDR1 GTSNPN, CDR2 SVGIG (reference sequence). This CDR3 comprises 14 residues. The CDR3 DNA is TGTGCCTGGAGAAATGATCCTAGGGGCACTGAAGCTTTCTTT. Translated: CAWRNDPRGTEAFF.

The chain combines TRBV6-1 with TRBJ2-7; 9 bases align to TRBD1. The germline V gene encodes CDR1 MNHNS and CDR2 SASEGT. The junction had 11 bases not matched to a gene; V was cut back by 6 bases and J by 5 bases. The CDR3 is 15 amino acids. CDR3 sequence reads: CASRLLGTGYHEQYF. As DNA, the CDR3 is TGTGCCAGCAGACTGTTGGGGACAGGGTACCACGAGCAGTACTTC.

This chain links TRBV7-3 with TRBJ2-1, with D hard to call. V was trimmed by 4 bases and J by 4 bases, leaving 8 bases between them. Per the germline V gene, CDR1 is SGHTA and CDR2 is FQGTGA. The CDR3 consists of 13 residues. CDR3 in amino acids: CASSSSLYNEQFF. The CDR3 nucleotides are TGTGCCAGCAGCTCCTCCCTATACAATGAGCAGTTCTTC.

This chain uses TRBV2 with TRBJ1-1; 9 bases line up with TRBD1. V was pared by 7 bases and J by 0 bases, with 9 bases of the junction left unmatched. Germline loops: CDR1 SNHLY, CDR2 FYNNEI. The CDR3 length is 16 residues. As DNA, the CDR3 is TGTGCCAGCAAAAGGGACAGGGCGACTATGAACACTGAAGCTTTCTTT. Translating it yields CASKRDRATMNTEAFF.

V and J are TRBV7-2 and TRBJ1-2; D is ambiguous. The CDR3 runs to 13 residues. Germline V gene data show CDR1 as SGHTA and CDR2 as FQGNSA. Trimming removed 6 bases at V and 5 bases at J, with 13 bases between. This CDR3 reads CASRLAAGYGYTF. CDR3 DNA sequence: TGTGCCAGCAGGCTAGCTGCGGGATATGGCTACACCTTC.

The chain joins TRBV7-9 to TRBJ1-6; D gene unclear. CDR1 is SEHNR and CDR2 is FQNEAQ in the germline V gene (reference sequence). The germline V and J ends were trimmed by 5 bases and 7 bases, with 21 bases remaining between them. CDR3 size: 17 residues. The CDR3: CASSRRGESASNSPLHF. The CDR3, as DNA: TGTGCCAGCAGCCGCCGCGGGGAGAGTGCGTCAAATTCACCCCTCCACTTT.

In its sample, this clone was seen a few times. This sequence joins TRBV28 and TRBJ1-2, with D perhaps matching TRBD1 (5 bases). This CDR3 is 14 amino acids long. In germline, CDR1 is MDHEN, CDR2 SYDVKM. Trimming removed 6 bases at V and 0 bases at J, with 11 bases between. DNA for the CDR3: TGTGCCAGCAGGAAGGGGTTATCTAACTATGGCTACACCTTC. Amino acids: CASRKGLSNYGYTF.

The rearrangement links TRBV27 to TRBJ1-2; 8 positions agree with TRBD1. This CDR3 is 16 amino acids long. Germline values: CDR1 MNHEY, CDR2 SMNVEV (reference sequence). V shed 6 bases and J 2 bases; nucleotides not matched to a gene: 11. This CDR3 reads CASRPRTGRPNYGYTF. DNA of the CDR3: TGTGCCAGCAGGCCCCGGACAGGGAGACCCAACTATGGCTACACCTTC.

CDR3 coding DNA: TGTGCCAGCAGCCCACAGGCAGAAAGACTTAACTATGGCTACACCTTC. Amino acid sequence: CASSPQAERLNYGYTF. The chain combines TRBV7-8 with TRBJ1-2, with D perhaps matching TRBD1 (5 bases). CDR1 and CDR2 from the germline V gene are SGHVS and FQNEAQ. The V end lost 5 bases, the J end lost 1 base, and 17 bases lay between the germline ends. This CDR3 contains 16 residues.

CDR3 loop: CASSLSVAVGTEAFF. The CDR3 DNA reads as TGTGCCAGCAGTTTATCGGTCGCGGTAGGCACTGAAGCTTTCTTT. The chain links TRBV27 to TRBJ1-1; D is unclear. V was cut by 0 bases and J by 4 bases, with 12 bases left in between. The CDR3 length is 15 residues. The germline CDR1 and CDR2 sequences are MNHEY and SMNVEV (reference sequence).

This sequence joins TRBV27 and TRBJ2-7; no reliable D call. The V end lost 10 bases, the J end lost 0 bases, and 13 bases lay between the germline ends. Germline V lookup: CDR1 MNHEY, CDR2 SMNVEV (reference sequence). This CDR3 comprises 13 residues. As DNA, the CDR3 is TGTGCCACCAAAGCGCTATTCTCCTACGAGCAGTACTTC. It is translated as CATKALFSYEQYF.

The chain employs TRBV20-1 and TRBJ1-2; D is unresolved. Germline V gene data show CDR1 as DFQATT and CDR2 as SNEGSKA (reference sequence). This CDR3 is 11 amino acids long. Trimming removed 8 bases at V and 7 bases at J, with 14 bases between. CDR3 loop: CSQAGGAGYTF. CDR3 sequence (DNA): TGCAGTCAGGCGGGTGGAGCTGGCTACACCTTC.

The gene calls are TRBV5-6 and TRBJ2-1, with 9 bases that match TRBD1. This CDR3 has 15 residues. The trim removed 3 bases at V and 3 bases at J, leaving 4 bases unmatched. CDR1 is SGHDT, CDR2 YYEEEE, per germline. The CDR3 here is CASSWDREVYNEQFF. In DNA form, the CDR3 reads TGTGCCAGCAGCTGGGACAGGGAGGTCTACAATGAGCAGTTCTTC.

The V call is TRBV29-1, the J call TRBJ1-2; no clear D. The CDR3 spans 14 residues. The V gene's germline CDR1 is SQVTM and CDR2 ANQGSEA. Deletions cut 4 bases from V and 4 bases from J, with 16 bases between. The CDR3 region is CSVVTGGSPYGYTF. CDR3 nucleotides: TGCAGCGTTGTGACGGGAGGGTCGCCCTATGGCTACACCTTC.

The chain links TRBV4-1 to TRBJ2-5; the D gene is possibly TRBD2 (6 bases). Germline V lookup: CDR1 MGHRA, CDR2 YSYEKL. V was trimmed by 0 bases and J by 5 bases, leaving 13 bases between them. CDR3 length: 15 residues. CDR3 residues: CASSQDVGGEETQYF. The CDR3, as DNA: TGCGCCAGCAGCCAAGATGTGGGGGGTGAGGAGACCCAGTACTTC.

V usage is TRBV28 and J usage is TRBJ1-4; no firm D call. This CDR3 region has 12 residues. Germline V gene sequence: CDR1 MDHEN, CDR2 SYDVKM. Trimming removed 7 bases at V and 6 bases at J, with 9 bases between. CDR3 residues: CASKRGDEKLFF. The CDR3 bases are TGTGCCAGCAAGCGGGGAGATGAAAAACTGTTTTTT.